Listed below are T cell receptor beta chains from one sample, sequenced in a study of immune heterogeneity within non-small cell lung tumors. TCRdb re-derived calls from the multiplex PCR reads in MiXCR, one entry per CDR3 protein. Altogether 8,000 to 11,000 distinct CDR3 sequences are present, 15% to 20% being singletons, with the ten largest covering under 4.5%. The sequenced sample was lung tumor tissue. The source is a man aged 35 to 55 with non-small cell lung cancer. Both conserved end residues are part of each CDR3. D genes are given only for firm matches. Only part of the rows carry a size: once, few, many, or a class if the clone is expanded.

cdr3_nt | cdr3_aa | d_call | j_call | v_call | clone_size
TGCAGTGCTGAGCCCAGTGGGTGGAGGATGAACACTGAAGCTTTCTTT | CSAEPSGWRMNTEAFF | . | TRBJ1-1 | TRBV20-1 | many
TGCAGTGCTAGATCGGGGGGAGAAGGCGCCGGGGAGCTGTTTTTT | CSARSGGEGAGELFF | TRBD2 | TRBJ2-2 | TRBV20-1 | .
TGTGCCAGCAGCTTTGAGGGTAACACTGAAGCTTTCTTT | CASSFEGNTEAFF | . | TRBJ1-1 | TRBV5-5 | many
TGTGCCAGCAGTTACGTCGGACAGGGTGGGGATACGCAGTATTTT | CASSYVGQGGDTQYF | TRBD1 | TRBJ2-3 | TRBV6-5 | medium-sized
TGTGCCAGTAGCATCACCGGCTCCTATAATTCACCCCTCCACTTT | CASSITGSYNSPLHF | . | TRBJ1-6 | TRBV28 | medium-sized
TGCGCCAGCAGTGGCCTGGGACAGGGGAACACTGAAGCTTTCTTT | CASSGLGQGNTEAFF | TRBD1 | TRBJ1-1 | TRBV10-1 | many
TGTGCCAGCAGTGGCCGCAACGGGAATACGCAGTATTTT | CASSGRNGNTQYF | . | TRBJ2-3 | TRBV28 | medium-sized
TGCAGCGTTAATACGGGGGCCGTCTATGGCTACACCTTC | CSVNTGAVYGYTF | . | TRBJ1-2 | TRBV29-1 | many
TGTGCCAGCAGCCCGGGACACCTGAACTGGCGAGGCTACACCTTC | CASSPGHLNWRGYTF | . | TRBJ1-2 | TRBV5-8 | many
TGTGCCAATAGACTAGCGGCTCTCAATGAGCAGTTCTTC | CANRLAALNEQFF | TRBD2 | TRBJ2-1 | TRBV28 | many
TGCGCCAGCAGCCAAGATAGGAGAAACACCATATATTTT | CASSQDRRNTIYF | . | TRBJ1-3 | TRBV4-3 | many
TGCAGTGCTAGCTACAGGGAACGGTGGGATTTCTTT | CSASYRERWDFF | . | TRBJ1-1 | TRBV20-1 | medium-sized
TGCGCCAGCAGCTTCGGGAGGGGATCTAACTATGGCTACACCTTC | CASSFGRGSNYGYTF | . | TRBJ1-2 | TRBV5-1 | medium-sized
TGTGCCAGCACCAGGGGGGTTGGGAACACCGTTGAGCTGTTTTTT | CASTRGVGNTVELFF | . | TRBJ2-2 | TRBV19 | .
TGTGCCAGCAGCTTAGTGTTAGGGGAGGGCAATCAGCCCCAGCATTTT | CASSLVLGEGNQPQHF | . | TRBJ1-5 | TRBV7-9 | many
TGTGCCAGTAGTAAAGGACCGGGACAGGGGAGACTACTCTGGAACACCGGGGAGCTGTTTTTT | CASSKGPGQGRLLWNTGELFF | TRBD1 | TRBJ2-2 | TRBV19 | medium-sized
TGCAGTGCTAGAAAGCTGGCGGGGGCCAATGAGCAGTTCTTC | CSARKLAGANEQFF | . | TRBJ2-1 | TRBV20-1 | few
TGTGCCAGCAGGGGGGGTCCCTTCAATAATTCACCCCTCCACTTT | CASRGGPFNNSPLHF | . | TRBJ1-6 | TRBV6-1 | medium-sized
TGTGCCAGCAGTTCCCGTGGGGGCACTGAAGCTTTCTTT | CASSSRGGTEAFF | . | TRBJ1-1 | TRBV12-3/TRBV12-4 | many
TGTGCCACCAGACAGGGGCGGACGTCAGGGGAGCTGTTTTTT | CATRQGRTSGELFF | TRBD1 | TRBJ2-2 | TRBV7-9 | many
TGCGCCAGCAAAGTAGCGTCCCCCAAATCTGAAGCTTTCTTT | CASKVASPKSEAFF | . | TRBJ1-1 | TRBV10-2 | many
TGCAGCGTTGTGGGGACAGGGGCCCTGAGTGAAGCTTTCTTT | CSVVGTGALSEAFF | TRBD1 | TRBJ1-1 | TRBV29-1 | many
TGTGCCAGCAGTCGGACCCGGGACAGGATTCTTAGCTCCTACAATGAGCAGTTCTTC | CASSRTRDRILSSYNEQFF | TRBD1 | TRBJ2-1 | TRBV6-1 | many
TGTGCCAGCAGCTCCCACCCCTCGGATGAGCAGTTCTTC | CASSSHPSDEQFF | . | TRBJ2-1 | TRBV7-8 | many
TGTGCCAGCCGAGCGGGGGACTCCTACAATGAGCAGTTCTTC | CASRAGDSYNEQFF | TRBD2 | TRBJ2-1 | TRBV6-1 | many
TGTGCCACCAGTCAACCGGGAGGGCCAGAGACCCAGTACTTC | CATSQPGGPETQYF | TRBD2 | TRBJ2-5 | TRBV24-1 | .
TGCGCCAGCAGCGGGGGACTAGCGGTATACAATGAGCAGTTCTTC | CASSGGLAVYNEQFF | TRBD2 | TRBJ2-1 | TRBV5-1 | medium-sized
TGTGCCAGCAGTTATTTAGCGGGAGGGACAGATACGCAGTATTTT | CASSYLAGGTDTQYF | TRBD2 | TRBJ2-3 | TRBV6-1 | medium-sized
TGTGCCAGTAGTGGGGAATCTTTTTTCCGAGGGTGGGAGACCCAGTACTTC | CASSGESFFRGWETQYF | . | TRBJ2-5 | TRBV19 | many
TGTGCCAGCACCGCTGTCCCGACGCTCGGTGGCTACACCTTC | CASTAVPTLGGYTF | . | TRBJ1-2 | TRBV2 | many
TGCAGCGCCCGTCGCGGTCAAGATACGCAGTATTTT | CSARRGQDTQYF | . | TRBJ2-3 | TRBV29-1 | many
TGTGCCATCGGGGCCTTGGTTGATGAGCAGTTCTTC | CAIGALVDEQFF | . | TRBJ2-1 | TRBV10-3 | many
TGTGCCAGCCTCCCGGGAGAAGAGACCCAGTACTTC | CASLPGEETQYF | . | TRBJ2-5 | TRBV6-1 | many
TGTGCCAGCAGACACAGGGGTTCGGGCGAGCAGTACTTC | CASRHRGSGEQYF | TRBD1 | TRBJ2-7 | TRBV28 | medium-sized
TGCAGTGCTAGTTTCGGAGGGGAAGGAAAGCTGTTTTTT | CSASFGGEGKLFF | . | TRBJ2-2 | TRBV20-1 | many
TGTGCCAGCAGTTACGGGGGGGCGCGTAACACCATATATTTT | CASSYGGARNTIYF | . | TRBJ1-3 | TRBV6-5 | few
TGTGCCAGCCGCCTGGGCTCCGGCGAGTACAATGAGCAGTTCTTC | CASRLGSGEYNEQFF | . | TRBJ2-1 | TRBV28 | medium-sized
TGTGCCAGCAGTCTTTCCGGGACAGGGGGCCCGGGAGAGACCCAGTACTTC | CASSLSGTGGPGETQYF | TRBD1 | TRBJ2-5 | TRBV12-3/TRBV12-4 | few
TGTGCCAGCAGTTTTGGGGAGACCCAGTACTTC | CASSFGETQYF | . | TRBJ2-5 | TRBV11-2 | many
TGTGCCAGTAACATGGGGGCTGCTGGGGCCAACGTCCTGACTTTC | CASNMGAAGANVLTF | . | TRBJ2-6 | TRBV19 | many
TGCAGCGTTTTGACAGGGGCGGCGGGTGAAAAACTGTTTTTT | CSVLTGAAGEKLFF | TRBD1 | TRBJ1-4 | TRBV29-1 | many
TGTGCCAGCAGCTTGAGAGGGCAGGGGGCTACAGATACGCAGTATTTT | CASSLRGQGATDTQYF | TRBD1 | TRBJ2-3 | TRBV5-6 | many
TGTGCCAGCAGTATCCGGGGTCCTTCCTACGAGCAGTACTTC | CASSIRGPSYEQYF | . | TRBJ2-7 | TRBV6-1 | medium-sized
TGCGCCAGCAGCCCATGGCAAGGCCCAAACATTCAGTACTTC | CASSPWQGPNIQYF | . | TRBJ2-4 | TRBV5-1 | .
TGCAGTGCTCCGAGGGGGACTAGCGGGGTCGAGCAGTACTTC | CSAPRGTSGVEQYF | TRBD2 | TRBJ2-7 | TRBV20-1 | medium-sized
TGCAGCGTTGCACAGGGGGCGGGCGAGCAGTACTTC | CSVAQGAGEQYF | TRBD1 | TRBJ2-7 | TRBV29-1 | medium-sized
TGCGCCAGCAGCTCGTTCCCCGGGACTAGCGGGAATGGTGAGCAGTTCTTC | CASSSFPGTSGNGEQFF | TRBD2 | TRBJ2-1 | TRBV5-1 | many